The clone carrying this T cell receptor beta chain appeared a single time. Other DNA sequences of this sample code for an identical CDR3. Sequenced by immunoSEQ multiplex PCR; TCRdb stores in-frame clones only, minus some. The table lists over 250,000 clones, about 88% of them singletons, with around 13% in the top ten. This record comes from a study of blood T cell repertoires in COVID-19. Looked up from germline, CDR1 is SGHTA and CDR2 is FQGNSA. This CDR3 has 16 amino acids. V dropped 0 bases and J dropped 0; count of bases not matched to a gene: 1. This chain uses TRBV7-2 with TRBJ2-1; 8 bases fit TRBD2. This receptor was obtained from a woman in her sixties with acute or convalescent COVID-19. What was sequenced was peripheral blood. The CDR3, as DNA: TGTGCCAGCAGCTTAGCCAGCGGGAGCTCCTACAATGAGCAGTTCTTC. Amino acids: CASSLASGSSYNEQFF.